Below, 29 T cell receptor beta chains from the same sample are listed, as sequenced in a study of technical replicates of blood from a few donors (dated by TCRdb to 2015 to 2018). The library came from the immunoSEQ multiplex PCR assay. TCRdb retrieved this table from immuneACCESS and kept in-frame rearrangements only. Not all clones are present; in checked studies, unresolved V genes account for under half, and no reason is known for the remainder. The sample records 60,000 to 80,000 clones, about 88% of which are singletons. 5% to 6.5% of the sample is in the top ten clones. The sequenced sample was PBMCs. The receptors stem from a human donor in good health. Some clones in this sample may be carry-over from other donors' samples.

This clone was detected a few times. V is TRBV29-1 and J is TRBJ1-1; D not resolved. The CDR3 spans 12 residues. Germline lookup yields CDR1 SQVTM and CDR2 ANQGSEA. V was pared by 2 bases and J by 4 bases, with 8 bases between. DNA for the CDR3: TGCAGCGTTGAAAGGGAGGGCACTGAAGCTTTCTTT. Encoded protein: CSVEREGTEAFF.

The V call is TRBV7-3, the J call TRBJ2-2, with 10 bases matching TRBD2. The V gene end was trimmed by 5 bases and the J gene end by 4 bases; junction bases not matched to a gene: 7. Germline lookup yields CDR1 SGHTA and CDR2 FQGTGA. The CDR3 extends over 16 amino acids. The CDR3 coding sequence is TGTGCCAGCAGCCCGACCCTAGCGGGAGCCACCGGGGAGCTGTTTTTT. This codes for CASSPTLAGATGELFF.

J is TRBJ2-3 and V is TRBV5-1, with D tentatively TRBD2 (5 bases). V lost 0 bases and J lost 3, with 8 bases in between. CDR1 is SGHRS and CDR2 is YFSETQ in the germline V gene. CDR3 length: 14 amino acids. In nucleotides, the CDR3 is TGCGCCAGCAGCTTGGGGGAGCATACAGATACGCAGTATTTT. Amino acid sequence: CASSLGEHTDTQYF.

The CDR3 DNA is TGTGCCAGCAGTGAACCAGGGGGCAACACTGAAGCTTTCTTT. Protein: CASSEPGGNTEAFF. The V call is TRBV25-1, the J call TRBJ1-1, with 8 bases fitting TRBD1. The CDR3 is 14 residues long. Germline V gene lookup returns CDR1 MGHDK and CDR2 SYGVNS. V trimming: 2 bases; J trimming: 2 bases; junction bases outside the gene matches: 1.

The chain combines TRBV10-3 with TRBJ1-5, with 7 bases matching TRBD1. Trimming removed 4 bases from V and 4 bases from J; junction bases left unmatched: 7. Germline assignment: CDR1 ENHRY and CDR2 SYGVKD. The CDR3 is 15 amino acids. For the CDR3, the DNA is TGTGCCATCAGTGCGACAGGGCCTGGGAATCAGCCCCAGCATTTT. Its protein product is CAISATGPGNQPQHF.

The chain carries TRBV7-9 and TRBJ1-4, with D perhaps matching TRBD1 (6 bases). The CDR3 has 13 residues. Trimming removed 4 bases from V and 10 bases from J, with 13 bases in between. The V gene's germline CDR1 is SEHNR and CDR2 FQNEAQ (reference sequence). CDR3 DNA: TGTGCCAGCAGCTCCAGGGGAAGGGTAAAACTGTTTTTT. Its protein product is CASSSRGRVKLFF. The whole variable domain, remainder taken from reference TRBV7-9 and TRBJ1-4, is DTGVSQNPRHKITKRGQNVTFRCDPISEHNRLYWYRQTLGQGPEFLTYFQNEAQLEKSRLLSDRFSAERPKGSFSTLEIQRTEQGDSAMYLCASSSRGRVKLFFGSGTQLSVL.

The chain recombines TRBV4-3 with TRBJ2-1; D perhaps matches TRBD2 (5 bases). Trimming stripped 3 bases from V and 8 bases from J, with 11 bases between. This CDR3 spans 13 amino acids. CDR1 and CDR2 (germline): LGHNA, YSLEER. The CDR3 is CASSQGYGDEQFF. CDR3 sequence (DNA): TGCGCCAGCAGCCAGGGCTACGGGGATGAGCAGTTCTTC.

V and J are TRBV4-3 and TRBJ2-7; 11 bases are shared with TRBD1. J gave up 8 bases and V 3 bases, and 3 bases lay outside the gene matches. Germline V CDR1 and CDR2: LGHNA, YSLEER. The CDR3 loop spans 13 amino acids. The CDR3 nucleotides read TGCGCCAGCAGCCAGGACAGGGGGCGACAGCAGTACTTC. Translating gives CASSQDRGRQQYF.

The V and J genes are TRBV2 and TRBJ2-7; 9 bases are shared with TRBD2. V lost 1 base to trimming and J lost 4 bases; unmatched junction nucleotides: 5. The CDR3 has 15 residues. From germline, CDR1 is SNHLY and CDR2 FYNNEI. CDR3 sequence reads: CASSEGRGGIYEQYF. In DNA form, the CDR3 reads TGTGCCAGCAGTGAAGGGCGGGGGGGTATATACGAGCAGTACTTC.

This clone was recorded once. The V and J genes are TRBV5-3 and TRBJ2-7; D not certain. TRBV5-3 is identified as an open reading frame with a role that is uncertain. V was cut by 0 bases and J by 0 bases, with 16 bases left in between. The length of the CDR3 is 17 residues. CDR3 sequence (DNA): TGTGCCAGAAGCTTGGCTCCCCGAGCTCCTCACTCCTACGAGCAGTACTTC. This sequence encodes CARSLAPRAPHSYEQYF.

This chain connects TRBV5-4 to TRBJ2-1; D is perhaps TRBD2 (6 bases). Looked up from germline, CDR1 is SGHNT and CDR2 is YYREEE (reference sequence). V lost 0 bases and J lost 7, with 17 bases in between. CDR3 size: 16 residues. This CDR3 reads CASSLGGGGIGNEQFF. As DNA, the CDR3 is TGTGCCAGCAGCTTGGGGGGTGGCGGGATTGGAAATGAGCAGTTCTTC.

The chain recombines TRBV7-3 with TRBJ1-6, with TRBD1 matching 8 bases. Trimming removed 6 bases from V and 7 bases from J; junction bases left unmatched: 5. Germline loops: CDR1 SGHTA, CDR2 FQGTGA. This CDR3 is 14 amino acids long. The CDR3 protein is CASRRDRGNSPLHF. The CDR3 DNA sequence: TGTGCCAGCAGACGCGACAGGGGAAATTCACCCCTCCACTTT.

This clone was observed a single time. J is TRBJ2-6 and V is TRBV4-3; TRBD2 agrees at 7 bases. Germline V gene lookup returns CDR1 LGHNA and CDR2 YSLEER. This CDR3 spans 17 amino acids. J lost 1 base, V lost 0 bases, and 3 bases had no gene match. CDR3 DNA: TGCGCCAGCAGCCAAGAAGGGGAGGGATCTGGGGCCAACGTCCTGACTTTC. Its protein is CASSQEGEGSGANVLTF.

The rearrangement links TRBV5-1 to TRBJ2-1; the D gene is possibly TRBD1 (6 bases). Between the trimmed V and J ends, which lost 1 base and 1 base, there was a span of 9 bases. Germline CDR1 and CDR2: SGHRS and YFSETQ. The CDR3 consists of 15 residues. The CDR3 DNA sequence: TGCGCCAGCAGCTTGCAGGGGCAATCCTACAATGAGCAGTTCTTC. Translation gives CASSLQGQSYNEQFF.

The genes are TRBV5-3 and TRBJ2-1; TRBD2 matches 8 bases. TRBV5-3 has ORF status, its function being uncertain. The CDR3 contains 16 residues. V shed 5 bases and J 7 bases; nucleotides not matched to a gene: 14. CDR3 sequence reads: CARSHGLAEGRNEQFF. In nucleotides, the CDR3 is TGTGCCAGAAGTCACGGACTAGCAGAAGGGAGGAATGAGCAGTTCTTC.

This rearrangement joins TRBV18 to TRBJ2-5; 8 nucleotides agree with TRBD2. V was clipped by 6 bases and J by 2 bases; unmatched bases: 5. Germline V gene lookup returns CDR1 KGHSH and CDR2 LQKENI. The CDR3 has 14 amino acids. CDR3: CASSDSSGQETQYF. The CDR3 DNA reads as TGTGCCAGCTCGGACTCTAGCGGGCAAGAGACCCAGTACTTC.

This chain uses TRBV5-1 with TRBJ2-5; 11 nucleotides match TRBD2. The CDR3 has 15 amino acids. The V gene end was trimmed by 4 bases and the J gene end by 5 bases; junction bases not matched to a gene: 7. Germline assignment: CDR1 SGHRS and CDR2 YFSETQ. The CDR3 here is CASSVTSGAGETQYF. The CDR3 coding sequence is TGCGCCAGCAGCGTGACTAGCGGGGCTGGGGAGACCCAGTACTTC.

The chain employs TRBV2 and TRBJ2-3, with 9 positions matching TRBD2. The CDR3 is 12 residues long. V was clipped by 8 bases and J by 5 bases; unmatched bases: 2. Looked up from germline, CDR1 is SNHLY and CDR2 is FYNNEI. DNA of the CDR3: TGTGCCAGCGTTAGCGGGGGAGATACGCAGTATTTT. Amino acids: CASVSGGDTQYF. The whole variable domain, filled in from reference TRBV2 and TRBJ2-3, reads EPEVTQTPSHQVTQMGQEVILRCVPISNHLYFYWYRQILGQKVEFLVSFYNNEISEKSEIFDDQFSVERPDGSNFTLKIRSTKLEDSAMYFCASVSGGDTQYFGPGTRLTVL.

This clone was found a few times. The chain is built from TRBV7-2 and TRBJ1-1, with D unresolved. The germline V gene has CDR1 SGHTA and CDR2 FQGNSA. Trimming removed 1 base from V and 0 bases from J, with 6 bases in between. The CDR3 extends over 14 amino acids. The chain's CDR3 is CASSLVSLNTEAFF. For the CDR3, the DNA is TGTGCCAGCAGCTTAGTAAGCTTGAACACTGAAGCTTTCTTT. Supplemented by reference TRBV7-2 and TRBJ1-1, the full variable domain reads GAGVSQSPSNKVTEKGKDVELRCDPISGHTALYWYRQSLGQGLEFLIYFQGNSAPDKSGLPSDRFSAERTGGSVSTLTIQRTQQEDSAVYLCASSLVSLNTEAFFGQGTRLTVV.

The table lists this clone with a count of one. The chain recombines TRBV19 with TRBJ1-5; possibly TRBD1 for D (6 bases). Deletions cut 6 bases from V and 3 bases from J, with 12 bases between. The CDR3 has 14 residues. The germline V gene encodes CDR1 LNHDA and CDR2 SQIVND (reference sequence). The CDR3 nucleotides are TGTGCCAGTAGCACGACAGGCTACAATCAGCCCCAGCATTTT. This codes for CASSTTGYNQPQHF.

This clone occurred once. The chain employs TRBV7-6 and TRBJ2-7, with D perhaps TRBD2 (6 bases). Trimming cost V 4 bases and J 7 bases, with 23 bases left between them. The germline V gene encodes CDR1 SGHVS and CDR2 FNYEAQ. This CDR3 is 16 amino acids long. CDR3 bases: TGTGCCAGCAGCTCCCAGGAGGGCAGTAGAGTTTGGGAGCAGTACTTC. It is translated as CASSSQEGSRVWEQYF. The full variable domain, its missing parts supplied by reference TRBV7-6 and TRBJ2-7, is GAGVSQSPRYKVTKRGQDVALRCDPISGHVSLYWYRQALGQGPEFLTYFNYEAQQDKSGLPNDRFSAERPEGSISTLTIQRTEQRDSAMYRCASSSQEGSRVWEQYFGPGTRLTVT.

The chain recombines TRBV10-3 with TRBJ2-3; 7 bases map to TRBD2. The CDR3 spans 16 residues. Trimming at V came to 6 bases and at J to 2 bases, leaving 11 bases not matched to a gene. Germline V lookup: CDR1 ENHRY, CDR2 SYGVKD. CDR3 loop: CAISGGSGEATDTQYF. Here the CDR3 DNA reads TGTGCCATCAGCGGCGGAAGCGGGGAGGCCACAGATACGCAGTATTTT.

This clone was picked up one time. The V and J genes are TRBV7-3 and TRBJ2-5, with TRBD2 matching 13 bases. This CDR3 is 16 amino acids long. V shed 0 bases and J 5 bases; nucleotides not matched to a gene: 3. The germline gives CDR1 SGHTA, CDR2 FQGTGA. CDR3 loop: CASSLTTSGGSETQYF. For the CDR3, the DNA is TGTGCCAGCAGCTTAACGACTAGCGGGGGGTCGGAGACCCAGTACTTC.

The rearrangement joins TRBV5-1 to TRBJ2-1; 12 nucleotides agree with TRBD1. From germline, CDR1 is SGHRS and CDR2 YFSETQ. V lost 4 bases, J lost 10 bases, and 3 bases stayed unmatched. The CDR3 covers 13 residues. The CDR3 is CASSEGQGAEQFF. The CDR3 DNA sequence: TGCGCCAGCAGCGAGGGACAGGGGGCCGAGCAGTTCTTC.

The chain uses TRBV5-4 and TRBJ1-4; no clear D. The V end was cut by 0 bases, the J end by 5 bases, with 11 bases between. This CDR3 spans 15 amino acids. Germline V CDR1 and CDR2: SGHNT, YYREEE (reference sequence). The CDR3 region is CASSLVGSSNEKLFF. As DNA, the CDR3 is TGTGCCAGCAGCTTGGTGGGCAGCTCAAATGAAAAACTGTTTTTT.

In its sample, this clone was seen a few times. The CDR3 is CASINKGRSEAFF. The CDR3 region has the DNA TGTGCCAGTATTAATAAGGGGCGTTCTGAAGCTTTCTTT. This chain joins TRBV19 and TRBJ1-1, with TRBD1 as a possible D gene (5 bases). Trimming took off 7 bases at V and 6 bases at J, with 15 bases between the two ends. Germline CDR1 is LNHDA and CDR2 is SQIVND (reference sequence). This CDR3 comprises 13 residues.

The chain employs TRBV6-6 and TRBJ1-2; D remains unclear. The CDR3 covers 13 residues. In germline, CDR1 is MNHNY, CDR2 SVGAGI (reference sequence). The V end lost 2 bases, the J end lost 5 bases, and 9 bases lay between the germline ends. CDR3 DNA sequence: TGTGCCAGCAGTTACGGTAACAGTTATGGCTACACCTTC. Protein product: CASSYGNSYGYTF.

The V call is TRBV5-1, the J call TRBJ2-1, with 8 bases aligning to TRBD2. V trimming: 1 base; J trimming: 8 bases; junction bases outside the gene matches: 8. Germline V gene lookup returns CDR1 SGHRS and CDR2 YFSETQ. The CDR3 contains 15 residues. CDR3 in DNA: TGCGCCAGCAGCTTGCCTACCGGGGGGGCTTATGAGCAGTTCTTC. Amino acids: CASSLPTGGAYEQFF.

This CDR3 reads CASSYRGEADTQYF. Here the CDR3 DNA reads TGTGCCAGCAGTTACCGTGGTGAGGCAGATACGCAGTATTTT. V usage is TRBV6-6 and J usage is TRBJ2-3; D unclear. Germline V gene sequence: CDR1 MNHNY, CDR2 SVGAGI (reference sequence). The CDR3 consists of 14 residues. Trimming removed 2 bases at V and 4 bases at J, with 10 bases between.